Below, 24 T cell receptor beta chains from the same sample are listed, as sequenced in a study of cytomegalovirus exposure and HLA in healthy donors. Repertoires were generated with immunoSEQ multiplex PCR, while TCRdb's copy carries only in-frame clones and drops some. This table has approximately 180,000 clones, approximately 87% appearing once. The sample was PBMCs. Every receptor here comes from a woman between 25 and 40 years old in good health and CMV-seronegative.

J is TRBJ1-1 and V is TRBV4-1; D may be TRBD1 (5 bases). CDR3 size: 17 residues. The V end was cut by 0 bases, the J end by 3 bases, with 17 bases between. In germline, CDR1 is MGHRA, CDR2 YSYEKL. DNA for the CDR3: TGCGCCAGCAGCCAAGACTATACGGCAGGGATGTACACTGAAGCTTTCTTT. Encoded protein: CASSQDYTAGMYTEAFF.

The gene calls are TRBV30 and TRBJ2-3; TRBD2 is a possible D gene (6 bases). Germline loops: CDR1 GTSNPN, CDR2 SVGIG (reference sequence). V was cut by 0 bases and J by 3 bases, with 13 bases left in between. This CDR3 comprises 15 residues. The CDR3 DNA sequence: TGTGCCTGGAGTGTACGGCGGGGCGAGACAGATACGCAGTATTTT. Translating it yields CAWSVRRGETDTQYF.

This sequence joins TRBV27 and TRBJ1-2, with D perhaps TRBD1 (5 bases). Germline V gives CDR1 MNHEY, CDR2 SMNVEV (reference sequence). CDR3 length: 13 amino acids. Between the trimmed V and J ends, which lost 6 bases and 2 bases, there was a span of 10 bases. CDR3 protein: CASSAGPNYGYTF. DNA of the CDR3: TGTGCCAGCAGCGCAGGGCCCAACTATGGCTACACCTTC.

V usage is TRBV6-1 and J usage is TRBJ2-2; the D gene is possibly TRBD1 (6 bases). The germline V and J ends were trimmed by 4 bases and 6 bases, with 15 bases remaining between them. The CDR3 is 15 amino acids. Germline lookup yields CDR1 MNHNS and CDR2 SASEGT. For the CDR3, the DNA is TGTGCCAGCAGTGCGATAACGGGACAACCCGGGGAGCTGTTTTTT. Protein: CASSAITGQPGELFF.

This clone appeared once. This chain connects TRBV2 to TRBJ2-3; D gene uncertain. CDR1 and CDR2 from the germline V gene are SNHLY and FYNNEI. CDR3 length: 12 residues. V gave up 8 bases and J gave up 5 bases, with 11 bases separating them. The CDR3 sequence is CASRLTGDTQYF. In DNA form, the CDR3 reads TGTGCCAGCCGTCTGACTGGAGATACGCAGTATTTT.

In DNA form, the CDR3 reads TGTGCCAGCAGCAAAGCCCCGGGACTTCCATCCTTACGGCATCGAGGCACCGGGGAGCTGTTTTTT. It codes for CASSKAPGLPSLRHRGTGELFF. V is TRBV21-1 and J is TRBJ2-2; TRBD2 is the table's D call, not checked against the DNA. TRBV21-1 is shown as a pseudogene. This CDR3 contains 22 residues.

This clone was found once. The rearrangement links TRBV27 to TRBJ2-2; 8 nucleotides line up with TRBD2. The CDR3 has 16 amino acids. V was pared by 3 bases and J by 5 bases, with 8 bases of the junction left unmatched. Germline CDR1 is MNHEY and CDR2 is SMNVEV (reference sequence). This chain's CDR3 is CASSFFGGASTGELFF. In nucleotides, the CDR3 is TGTGCCAGCAGTTTTTTCGGGGGGGCGAGTACCGGGGAGCTGTTTTTT.

This clone came up once. The chain combines TRBV6-5 with TRBJ1-2; the D is unclear. This CDR3 comprises 14 residues. Trimming took off 5 bases at V and 8 bases at J, with 18 bases between the two ends. Looked up from germline, CDR1 is MNHEY and CDR2 is SVGAGI. CDR3 DNA: TGTGCCAGCAGTAAGAGCCGGGAAGTTTGGGGCTACACCTTC. Protein sequence: CASSKSREVWGYTF.

The chain has TRBV9 and TRBJ2-1; D perhaps matches TRBD2 (5 bases). CDR1 SGDLS and CDR2 YYNGEE come from the germline V gene. The CDR3 totals 14 residues. V was clipped by 1 base and J by 4 bases, with 9 bases between them. The CDR3: CASSVLTGYNEQFF. CDR3 bases: TGTGCCAGCAGCGTACTAACGGGGTACAATGAGCAGTTCTTC.

J is TRBJ1-3 and V is TRBV5-4; D uncertain. CDR3 length: 14 amino acids. From germline, CDR1 is SGHNT and CDR2 YYREEE (reference sequence). The V and J ends lost 7 bases and 2 bases respectively, with 13 bases between them. The CDR3 is CASGRTGAGNTIYF. DNA of the CDR3: TGTGCCAGCGGGCGGACTGGGGCTGGAAACACCATATATTTT.

The chain joins TRBV15 to TRBJ2-6, with TRBD1 matching 9 bases. Germline V gene sequence: CDR1 LNHNV, CDR2 YYDKDF (reference sequence). This CDR3 is built from 19 residues. Unmatched junction bases numbered 14, after V lost 4 bases and J lost 4 bases. CDR3 amino acids: CATSIDRDRARWGANVLTF. In DNA form, the CDR3 reads TGTGCCACCAGCATTGACCGGGACAGGGCTCGTTGGGGGGCCAACGTCCTGACTTTC.

V gene TRBV27 combines with J gene TRBJ1-1; tentative D call: TRBD1 (6 bases). Trimming cost V 5 bases and J 5 bases, with 15 bases left between them. CDR1 and CDR2 from the germline V gene are MNHEY and SMNVEV (reference sequence). The CDR3 has 14 residues. The CDR3 nucleotides read TGTGCCAGCAGTCTACAGGGTTCGTGGACTGAAGCTTTCTTT. Amino acids: CASSLQGSWTEAFF.

A few counts support this clone. The rearrangement joins TRBV18 to TRBJ2-7; TRBD1 matches at 7 bases. V gave up 4 bases and J gave up 1 base; unmatched junction bases: 4. This CDR3 spans 14 amino acids. Germline loops: CDR1 KGHSH, CDR2 LQKENI. The CDR3 reads CASSRDSRSYEQYF. DNA of the CDR3: TGTGCCAGCTCACGGGACAGTAGATCCTACGAGCAGTACTTC.

The V and J genes are TRBV7-9 and TRBJ1-2; 7 positions agree with TRBD1. Germline V CDR1 and CDR2: SEHNR, FQNEAQ (reference sequence). V was pared by 5 bases and J by 5 bases, with 11 bases of the junction left unmatched. The CDR3 has 15 residues. The CDR3 DNA follows: TGTGCCAGCAGCGCAGGCGGGACAGCGCTTTATGGCTACACCTTC. Its protein product is CASSAGGTALYGYTF.

The rearrangement joins TRBV4-1 to TRBJ2-2; 7 nucleotides line up with TRBD1. CDR1 and CDR2 from the germline V gene are MGHRA and YSYEKL. Trimming took 4 bases from V and 7 from J; bases not matched to a gene: 9. The CDR3 runs 15 residues. The CDR3 sequence: CASSRTKGAGGELFF. CDR3 sequence (DNA): TGCGCCAGCAGCCGCACGAAGGGGGCGGGCGGGGAGCTGTTTTTT.

The chain links TRBV4-2 to TRBJ1-2, with 9 bases matching TRBD1. Germline V gene lookup returns CDR1 LGHNA and CDR2 YNFKEQ. V shed 5 bases, J shed 4 bases, and the junction held 5 bases outside the gene matches. The CDR3 runs to 14 residues. CDR3 sequence reads: CASSEPGQGYGYTF. CDR3 in DNA: TGTGCCAGCAGCGAACCGGGACAGGGCTATGGCTACACCTTC.

V usage is TRBV7-9 and J usage is TRBJ2-1, with TRBD1 matching 8 bases. Germline CDR1 and CDR2: SEHNR and FQNEAQ (reference sequence). The CDR3 consists of 15 residues. V gave up 5 bases and J gave up 3 bases; unmatched junction bases: 6. The CDR3 region is CASSRDRRVYNEQFF. DNA for the CDR3: TGTGCCAGCAGCCGGGACAGGAGGGTCTACAATGAGCAGTTCTTC.

As to this clone: Sequence at one end of the junction differs from germline and may be a read error. The chain links TRBV7-7 to TRBJ2-5; a possible D gene is TRBD2 (5 bases). Germline V gene sequence: CDR1 SSHAT, CDR2 FNYEAQ (reference sequence). The CDR3 is 14 amino acids. Written as DNA, the CDR3 is TGTGCTAGCAGCTCCGGGAAAATCCAAGAGACCCAGTACTTC. It is translated as CASSSGKIQETQYF.

The chain combines TRBV19 with TRBJ1-2, with D possibly matching TRBD1 (5 bases). Trimming shortened V by 1 base and J by 0 bases, and 9 bases separated the two germline ends. This CDR3 spans 15 amino acids. Germline CDR1 is LNHDA and CDR2 is SQIVND (reference sequence). The CDR3 is CASSIGDSTNYGYTF. CDR3 DNA: TGTGCCAGTAGTATAGGCGACAGCACTAACTATGGCTACACCTTC.

The chain is built from TRBV7-8 and TRBJ2-1; 7 bases agree with TRBD2. Trimming cost V 2 bases and J 0 bases; bases outside gene matches: 4. CDR1 is SGHVS, CDR2 FQNEAQ, per germline. The CDR3 loop spans 16 amino acids. The CDR3: CASSLPSGGSYNEQFF. DNA for the CDR3: TGTGCCAGCAGCTTACCCTCGGGGGGCTCCTACAATGAGCAGTTCTTC.

The chain employs TRBV6-4 and TRBJ1-1, with TRBD1 matching over 8 bases. Germline assignment: CDR1 MRHNA and CDR2 SNTAGT. Unmatched junction bases numbered 27, after V lost 1 base and J lost 5 bases. The CDR3 sequence is 22 residues long. DNA of the CDR3: TGTGCCAGCAGTGACTTCTTATACACAGGGGGTGCGTGGGGACTCGAGTTTACTGAAGCTTTCTTT. It encodes CASSDFLYTGGAWGLEFTEAFF.

The chain links TRBV25-1 to TRBJ2-3, with D tentatively TRBD2 (7 bases). Germline values: CDR1 MGHDK, CDR2 SYGVNS. Trimming took off 10 bases at V and 4 bases at J, with 15 bases between the two ends. CDR3 length: 13 residues. CDR3 in amino acids: CATQRGGADTQYF. The CDR3, as DNA: TGTGCCACCCAAAGAGGGGGGGCAGATACGCAGTATTTT.

The chain links TRBV25-1 to TRBJ2-1; TRBD2 agrees at 7 bases. This CDR3 spans 17 amino acids. Trimming cost V 2 bases and J 4 bases; bases outside gene matches: 11. Germline V lookup: CDR1 MGHDK, CDR2 SYGVNS. CDR3 nucleotides: TGTGCCAGCAGTGAACCTGGACTAGACAAGACTTACAATGAGCAGTTCTTC. Amino acids: CASSEPGLDKTYNEQFF.

CDR3 nucleotide sequence: TGTGCCAGCAGCGTAGCAGGGGCTAGTACTGAAGCTTTCTTT. Its protein product is CASSVAGASTEAFF. The V and J genes are TRBV9 and TRBJ1-1; a weak D match, TRBD1 (6 bases). The germline V and J ends were trimmed by 0 bases and 5 bases, with 11 bases remaining between them. CDR3 length: 14 amino acids. Germline lookup yields CDR1 SGDLS and CDR2 YYNGEE.